These 2 T cell receptor beta chains were all obtained from the same sample, sequenced in a study of tumor and adjacent non-tumor tissue in lung cancer. A modified ARM-PCR protocol with three rounds of nested PCR amplified TCRbeta. Using its own MiXCR run on the multiplex PCR reads, TCRdb lists one record per CDR3 protein. In the table there are approximately 70,000 distinct CDR3 sequences, around 73% of which are singletons. The template was RNA from unsorted bulk tissue. Specimen: lung tumor tissue. Receptor source: a man aged 55 to 70 with non-small cell lung cancer.

This clonotype showed up many times. The V call is TRBV5-4, the J call TRBJ2-7; no definite D call. The length of the CDR3 is 11 residues. V gave up 0 bases and J gave up 4 bases, with 2 bases separating them. Germline-derived CDR1 and CDR2 are SGHNT and YYREEE (reference sequence). The CDR3 spells CASSLGYEQYF. The CDR3 DNA follows: TGTGCCAGCAGCTTGGGTTACGAGCAGTACTTC.

This clonotype has a single count. The rearrangement links TRBV20-1 to TRBJ1-5, with a tentative D call TRBD1 (5 bases). Trimming took off 8 bases at V and 3 bases at J, with 14 bases between the two ends. The CDR3 length is 13 residues. Germline assignment: CDR1 DFQATT and CDR2 SNEGSKA (reference sequence). DNA for the CDR3: TGCAGTACTACGGGGCAGAACAATCAGCCCCAGCATTTT. Its translation: CSTTGQNNQPQHF.